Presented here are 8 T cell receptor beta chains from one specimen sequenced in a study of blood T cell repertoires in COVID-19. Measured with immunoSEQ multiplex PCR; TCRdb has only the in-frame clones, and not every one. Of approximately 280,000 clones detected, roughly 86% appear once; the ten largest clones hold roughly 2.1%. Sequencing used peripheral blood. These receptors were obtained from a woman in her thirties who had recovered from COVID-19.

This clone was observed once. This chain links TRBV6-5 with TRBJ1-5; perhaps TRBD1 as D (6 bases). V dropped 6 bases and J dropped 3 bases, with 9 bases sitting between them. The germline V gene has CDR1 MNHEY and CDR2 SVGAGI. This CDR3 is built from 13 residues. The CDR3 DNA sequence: TGTGCCAGCAGCCGACAGGACAATCAGCCCCAGCATTTT. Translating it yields CASSRQDNQPQHF.

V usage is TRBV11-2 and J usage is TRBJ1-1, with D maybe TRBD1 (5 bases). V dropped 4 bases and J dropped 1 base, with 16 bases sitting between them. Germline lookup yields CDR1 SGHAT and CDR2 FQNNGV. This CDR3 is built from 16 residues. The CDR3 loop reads CASSYNLLTGNTEAFF. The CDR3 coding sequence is TGTGCCAGCAGCTACAACTTACTTACAGGGAACACTGAAGCTTTCTTT.

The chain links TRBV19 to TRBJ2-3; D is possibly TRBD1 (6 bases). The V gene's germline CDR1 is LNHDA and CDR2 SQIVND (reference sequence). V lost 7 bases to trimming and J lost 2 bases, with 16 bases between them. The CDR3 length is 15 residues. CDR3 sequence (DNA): TGTGCCAGTAATGAACAGGGTTCACCCACAGATACGCAGTATTTT. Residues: CASNEQGSPTDTQYF. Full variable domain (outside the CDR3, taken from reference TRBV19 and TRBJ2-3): DGGITQSPKYLFRKEGQNVTLSCEQNLNHDAMYWYRQDPGQGLRLIYYSQIVNDFQKGDIAEGYSVSREKKESFPLTVTSAQKNPTAFYLCASNEQGSPTDTQYFGPGTRLTVL.

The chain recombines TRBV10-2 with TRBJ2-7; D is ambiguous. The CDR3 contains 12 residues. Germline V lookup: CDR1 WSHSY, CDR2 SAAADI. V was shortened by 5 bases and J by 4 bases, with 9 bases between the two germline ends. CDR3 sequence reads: CASSLSSYEQYF. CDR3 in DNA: TGCGCCAGCAGTCTTAGTTCTTACGAGCAGTACTTC.

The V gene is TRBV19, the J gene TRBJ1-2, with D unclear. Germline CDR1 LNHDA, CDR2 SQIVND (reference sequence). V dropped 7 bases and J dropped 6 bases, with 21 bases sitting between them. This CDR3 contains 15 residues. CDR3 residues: CASKGALGGRDGYTF. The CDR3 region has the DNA TGTGCCAGTAAAGGTGCCCTGGGTGGGCGCGATGGCTACACCTTC.

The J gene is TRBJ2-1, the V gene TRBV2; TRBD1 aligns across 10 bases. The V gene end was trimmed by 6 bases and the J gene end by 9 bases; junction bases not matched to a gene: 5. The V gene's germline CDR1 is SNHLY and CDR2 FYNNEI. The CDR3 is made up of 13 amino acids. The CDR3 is CASRGQGFSEQFF. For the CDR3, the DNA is TGTGCCAGCAGGGGACAGGGGTTTAGTGAGCAGTTCTTC.

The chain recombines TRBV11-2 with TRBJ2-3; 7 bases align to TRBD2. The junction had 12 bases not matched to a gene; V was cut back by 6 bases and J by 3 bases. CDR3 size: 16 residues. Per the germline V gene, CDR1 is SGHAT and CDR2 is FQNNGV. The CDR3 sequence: CASRGYGEGSTDTQYF. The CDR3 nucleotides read TGTGCCAGCAGGGGCTACGGGGAGGGCTCGACAGATACGCAGTATTTT. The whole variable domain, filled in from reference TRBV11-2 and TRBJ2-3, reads EAGVAQSPRYKIIEKRQSVAFWCNPISGHATLYWYQQILGQGPKLLIQFQNNGVVDDSQLPKDRFSAERLKGVDSTLKIQPAKLEDSAVYLCASRGYGEGSTDTQYFGPGTRLTVL.

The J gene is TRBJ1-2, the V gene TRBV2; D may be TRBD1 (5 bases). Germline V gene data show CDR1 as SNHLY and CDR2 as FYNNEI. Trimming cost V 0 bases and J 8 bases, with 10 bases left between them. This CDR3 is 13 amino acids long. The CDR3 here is CASSEAGRRGYTF. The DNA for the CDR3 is TGTGCCAGCAGTGAAGCGGGGCGTAGGGGCTACACCTTC.